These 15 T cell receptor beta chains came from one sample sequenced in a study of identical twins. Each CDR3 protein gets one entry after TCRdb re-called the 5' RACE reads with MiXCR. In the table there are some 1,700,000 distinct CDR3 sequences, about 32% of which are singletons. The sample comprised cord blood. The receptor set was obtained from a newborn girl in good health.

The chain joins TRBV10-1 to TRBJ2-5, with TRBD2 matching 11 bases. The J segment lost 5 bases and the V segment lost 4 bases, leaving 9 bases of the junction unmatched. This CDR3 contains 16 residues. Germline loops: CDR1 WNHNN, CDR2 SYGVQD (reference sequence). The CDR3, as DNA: TGCGCCAGCAGTGCTTCACTAGCGGGGGATAAGGAGACCCAGTACTTC. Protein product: CASSASLAGDKETQYF.

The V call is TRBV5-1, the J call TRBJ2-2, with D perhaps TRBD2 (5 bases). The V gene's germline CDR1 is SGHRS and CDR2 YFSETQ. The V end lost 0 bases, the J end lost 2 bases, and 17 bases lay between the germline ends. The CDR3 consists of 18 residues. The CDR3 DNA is TGCGCCAGCAGCTTGGCGGGGTCTAGCCGAACCAACACCGGGGAGCTGTTTTTT. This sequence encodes CASSLAGSSRTNTGELFF.

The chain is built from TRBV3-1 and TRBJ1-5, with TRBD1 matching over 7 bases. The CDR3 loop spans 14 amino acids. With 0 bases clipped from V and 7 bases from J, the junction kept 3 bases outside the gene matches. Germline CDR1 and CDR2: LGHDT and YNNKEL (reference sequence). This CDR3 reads CASSQEGQPQPQHF. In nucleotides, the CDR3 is TGTGCCAGCAGCCAAGAGGGACAGCCCCAGCCCCAGCATTTT. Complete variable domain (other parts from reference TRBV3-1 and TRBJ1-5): DTAVSQTPKYLVTQMGNDKSIKCEQNLGHDTMYWYKQDSKKFLKIMFSYNNKELIINETVPNRFSPKSPDKAHLNLHINSLELGDSAVYFCASSQEGQPQPQHFGDGTRLSIL.

The chain's CDR3 is CSVEIWASGRQETQYF. CDR3 sequence (DNA): TGCAGCGTTGAAATCTGGGCTAGCGGGAGACAAGAGACCCAGTACTTC. V and J are TRBV29-1 and TRBJ2-5, with 10 positions matching TRBD2. Germline V gives CDR1 SQVTM, CDR2 ANQGSEA. This CDR3 contains 16 residues. V shed 2 bases and J 2 bases; nucleotides not matched to a gene: 8.

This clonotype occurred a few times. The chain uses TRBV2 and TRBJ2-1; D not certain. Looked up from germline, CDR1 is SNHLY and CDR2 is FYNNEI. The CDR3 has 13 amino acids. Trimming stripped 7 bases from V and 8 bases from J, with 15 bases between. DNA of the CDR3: TGTGCCAGCAACCGGGTGGGGTTAGATGAGCAGTTCTTC. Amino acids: CASNRVGLDEQFF.

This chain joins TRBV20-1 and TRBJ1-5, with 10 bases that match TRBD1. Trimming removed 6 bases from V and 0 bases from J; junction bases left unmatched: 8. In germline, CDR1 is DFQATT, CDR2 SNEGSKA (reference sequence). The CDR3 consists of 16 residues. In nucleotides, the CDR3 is TGCAGTGCCTGGACAGGGGGAAACTATAGCAATCAGCCCCAGCATTTT. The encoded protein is CSAWTGGNYSNQPQHF.

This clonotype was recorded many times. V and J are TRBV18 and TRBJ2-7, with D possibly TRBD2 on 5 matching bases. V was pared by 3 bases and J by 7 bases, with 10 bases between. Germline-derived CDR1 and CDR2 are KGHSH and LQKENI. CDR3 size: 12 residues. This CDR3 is CASSPDSGEQYF. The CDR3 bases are TGTGCCAGCTCACCGGATTCGGGAGAGCAGTACTTC.

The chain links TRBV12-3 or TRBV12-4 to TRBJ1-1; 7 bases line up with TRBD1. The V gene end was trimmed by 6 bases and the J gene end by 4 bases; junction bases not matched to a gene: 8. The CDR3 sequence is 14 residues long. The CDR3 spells CASSSNTGATEAFF. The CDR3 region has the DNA TGTGCCAGCAGCTCTAATACAGGGGCCACTGAAGCTTTCTTT.

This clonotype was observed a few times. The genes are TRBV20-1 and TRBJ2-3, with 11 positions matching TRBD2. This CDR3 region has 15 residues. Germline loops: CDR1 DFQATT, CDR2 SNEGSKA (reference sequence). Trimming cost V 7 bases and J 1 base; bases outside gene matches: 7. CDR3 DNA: TGCAGTGGCGGGGTTAGCGGGAGGGGCACAGATACGCAGTATTTT. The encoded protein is CSGGVSGRGTDTQYF.

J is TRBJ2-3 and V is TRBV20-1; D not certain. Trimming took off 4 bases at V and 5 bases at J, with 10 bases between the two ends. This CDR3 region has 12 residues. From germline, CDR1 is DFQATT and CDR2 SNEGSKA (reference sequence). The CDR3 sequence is CSATRSIDTQYF. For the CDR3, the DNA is TGCAGTGCTACAAGGAGTATAGATACGCAGTATTTT.

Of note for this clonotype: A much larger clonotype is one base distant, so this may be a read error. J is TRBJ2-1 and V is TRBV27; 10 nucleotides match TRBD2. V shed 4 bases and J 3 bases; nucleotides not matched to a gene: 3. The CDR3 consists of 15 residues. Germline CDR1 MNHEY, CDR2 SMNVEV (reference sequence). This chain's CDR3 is CASSSGTSVYNEQFF. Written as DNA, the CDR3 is TGTGCCAGCAGTTCCGGGACTAGCGTCTACAATGAGCAGTTCTTC.

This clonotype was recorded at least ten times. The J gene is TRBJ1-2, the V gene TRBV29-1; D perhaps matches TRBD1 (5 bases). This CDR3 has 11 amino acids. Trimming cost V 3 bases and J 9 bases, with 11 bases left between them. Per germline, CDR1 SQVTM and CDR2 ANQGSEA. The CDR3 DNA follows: TGCAGCGTTGAGCCCCAGGGACGCTACACCTTC. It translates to CSVEPQGRYTF. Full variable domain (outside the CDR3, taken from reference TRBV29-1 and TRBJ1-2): SAVISQKPSRDICQRGTSLTIQCQVDSQVTMMFWYRQQPGQSLTLIATANQGSEATYESGFVIDKFPISRPNLTFSTLTVSNMSPEDSSIYLCSVEPQGRYTFGSGTRLTVV.

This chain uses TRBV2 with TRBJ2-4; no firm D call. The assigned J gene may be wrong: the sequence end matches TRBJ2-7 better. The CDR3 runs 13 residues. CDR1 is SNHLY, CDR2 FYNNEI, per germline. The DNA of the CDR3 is TGTGCCAGCAGTGAACAAAACTCCTACGAGCAGTACTTC. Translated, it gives CASSEQNSYEQYF.

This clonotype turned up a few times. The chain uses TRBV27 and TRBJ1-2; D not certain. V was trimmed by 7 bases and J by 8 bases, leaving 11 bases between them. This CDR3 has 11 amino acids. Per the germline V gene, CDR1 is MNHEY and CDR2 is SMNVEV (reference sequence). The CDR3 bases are TGTGCCAGCAAGTCGGGAGTCGGCTACACCTTC. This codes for CASKSGVGYTF.

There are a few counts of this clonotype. The CDR3 sequence: CASSPHTGYSNQPQHF. The DNA of the CDR3 is TGTGCCAGCAGCCCTCATACAGGGTATAGCAATCAGCCCCAGCATTTT. The chain is built from TRBV4-2 and TRBJ1-5; possibly TRBD1 for D (6 bases). The ends were cut back, 4 bases at V and 0 bases at J, with 13 bases in the middle. CDR3 length equals 16 residues. Germline V gene lookup returns CDR1 LGHNA and CDR2 YNFKEQ.